This TCR beta chain derives from a study of OX40 agonist ivuxolimab in advanced cancers. Study in general: Under the entry rules, prior anti-PD-1, anti-PD-L1 or anti-CTLA-4 therapy was allowed, and about 40% had some. Partial responses were observed in three patients, of whom one had hepatocellular carcinoma and two had cutaneous melanoma. Whole-study results and caveats: Averaging showed that CD8+ T cells had more expanded clones than CD4+ did.

As for this clone: Its target is not known.

Assay: immunoSEQ multiplex PCR; the TCRdb copy retains only in-frame clones and omits some. The data contain tens of thousands of clones, roughly 80% of them singletons. Per germline, CDR1 ENHRY and CDR2 SYGVKD. V dropped 4 bases and J dropped 2; count of bases not matched to a gene: 6. The CDR3 extends over 16 amino acids. With autoimmune disease history or systemic immunosuppression, patients were excluded. The rearrangement uses TRBV10-3 and TRBJ2-2; 8 nucleotides agree with TRBD2. The source material was CD4+ or CD8+ T cells sorted from blood, sampled in a trial of the OX40 agonist ivuxolimab. This sequence was found in an adult with an advanced solid tumor such as melanoma, head and neck, liver or kidney cancer. The DNA of the CDR3 is TGTGCCATCAGTGGTAGCGGGAACGCTAACACCGGGGAGCTGTTTTTT. Translated: CAISGSGNANTGELFF.